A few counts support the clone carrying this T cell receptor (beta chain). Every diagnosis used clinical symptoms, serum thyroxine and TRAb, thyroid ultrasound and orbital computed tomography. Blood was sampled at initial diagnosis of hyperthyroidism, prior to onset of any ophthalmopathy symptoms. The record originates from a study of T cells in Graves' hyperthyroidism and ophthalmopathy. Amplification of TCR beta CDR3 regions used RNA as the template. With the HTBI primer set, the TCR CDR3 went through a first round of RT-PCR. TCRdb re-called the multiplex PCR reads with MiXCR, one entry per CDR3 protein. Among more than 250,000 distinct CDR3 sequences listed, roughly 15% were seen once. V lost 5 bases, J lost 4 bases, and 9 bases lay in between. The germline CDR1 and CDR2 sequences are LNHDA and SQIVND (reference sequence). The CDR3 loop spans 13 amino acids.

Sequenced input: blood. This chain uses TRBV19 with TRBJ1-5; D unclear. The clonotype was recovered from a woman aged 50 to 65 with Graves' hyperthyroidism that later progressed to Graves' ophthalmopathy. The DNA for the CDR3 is TGTGCCAGTAGTCATACGGAGAATCAGCCCCAGCATTTT. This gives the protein CASSHTENQPQHF.